This record concerns one T cell receptor beta chain sequence. The antigen is unknown. Sequencing was performed with immunoSEQ multiplex PCR; in TCRdb, only in-frame clones are kept and a portion is missing. The sample lists fewer than 100,000 clones; 93% were seen once. This entry is derived from a study of Tregs in tolerant kidney transplant recipients. CDR1 is SGHNT and CDR2 is YENEEA in the germline V gene. This CDR3 has 16 amino acids. The J segment lost 0 bases and the V segment lost 1 base, leaving 3 bases of the junction unmatched. General study results and limits: No direct test of biological reproducibility was done here.

Sequences were derived from CD4+ T cells from blood, sampled before the transplant. This sequence was found in a human donor who received a combined kidney and bone marrow transplant. The V call is TRBV11-3, the J call TRBJ2-7, with TRBD2 identical over 10 bases. The CDR3 reads CASSLGGTSASYEQYF. The CDR3 bases are TGTGCCAGCAGCTTAGGTGGGACTAGCGCCTCCTACGAGCAGTACTTC.